This record concerns one TCR beta chain sequence. Its antigen is not known. PCR was performed using 60 Vbeta and 13 Jbeta primers. Sequencing used immunoSEQ multiplex PCR; TCRdb keeps in-frame clones, though not all of them. This sample yields about 180,000 clones, of which 78% are seen a single time; 13% belongs to the top ten. These data are taken from a study of cytomegalovirus exposure and HLA in healthy donors. General observations from the study: In an earlier analysis, in some 500 donors, most V segments appeared productive either ~87% or ~30% of the time. Per a later analysis, HLA-associated TCR beta chains showed more clonal expansion than other, equally common TCR beta chains. A later analysis linked a missense DCLRE1C variant to TCR beta V- and J-gene trimming. Later, an analysis found that common viral pathogens appeared to be linked with several of the most significant clusters.

The CDR3 runs to 15 residues. The germline V gene has CDR1 SGHRS and CDR2 YFSETQ. V dropped 0 bases and J dropped 5; count of bases not matched to a gene: 5. This clonotype was sampled from a woman between 45 and 60 years old in good health and CMV-seropositive. The rearrangement links TRBV5-1 to TRBJ2-1, with 7 bases aligning to TRBD2. Sequenced: PBMCs. In nucleotides, the CDR3 is TGCGCCAGCAGCTTGGGGACTAGGCAAAACAATGAGCAGTTCTTC. As protein: CASSLGTRQNNEQFF.